This is a list of T cell receptor beta chains from one sample in a study of blood T cell repertoires in COVID-19. The protocol was immunoSEQ multiplex PCR, while the TCRdb copy is restricted to in-frame clones and leaves out a portion. The table records about 160,000 clones, about 87% of them present only once. The sample consisted of peripheral blood. The source is an elderly man with acute or convalescent COVID-19. The CDR3 runs from the conserved cysteine through the conserved F or W.

>TRBJ1-1|TRBV5-1
CASNRQPGMNTEAFF
>TRBJ1-2|TRBV24-1
CATSIGPNYGYTF
>TRBJ2-5|TRBV18
CASSPPRQGNQETQYF
>TRBJ2-2|TRBV18
CASSPPTGVDTGELFF
>TRBJ2-1|TRBV6-2/TRBV6-3
CASSSLAGGVGNEQFF
>TRBJ2-3|TRBV10-3
CAISDSTGPHTDTQYF
>TRBJ2-5|TRBV7-2
CASSARPLGTQYF
>TRBJ2-7|TRBV28
CASSRLNYEQYF
>TRBJ2-3|TRBV19
CASRLKGFATDTQYF
>TRBJ2-5|TRBV9
CASSVAGRGQETQYF
>TRBJ1-2|TRBV24-1
CATSDTGPDYGYTF
>TRBJ1-4|TRBV27
CASSSQGARGEKLFF
>TRBJ2-1|TRBV19
CASSASQGALTYNEQFF
>TRBJ2-1|TRBV19
CASSIEGAQNEQFF
>TRBJ2-2|TRBV9
CASSVVSGTGELFF
>TRBJ2-2|TRBV3-1/TRBV3-2
CASSLGIYPGRPGELFF
>TRBJ1-1|TRBV14
CASSQVSGATEAFF
>TRBJ2-3|TRBV27
CASSLGTSGVVNTQYF
>TRBJ1-2|TRBV27
CASSRLDSYGYTF
>TRBJ1-5|TRBV6-5
CASRGQGRSNQPQHF
>TRBJ2-7|TRBV19
CASSVGARYEQYF
>TRBJ2-3|TRBV6-2/TRBV6-3
CASSVGLAGPLDTQYF
>TRBJ1-1|TRBV19
CASIRDRGQGTEAFF
>TRBJ2-3|TRBV9
CASSVALLAGVYTDTQYF
>TRBJ2-3|TRBV9
CASTSGGHTDTQYF
>TRBJ2-3|TRBV9
CASSVARSGGADTQYF
>TRBJ1-1|TRBV19
CASTRNGVNTEAFF
>TRBJ2-5|TRBV6-4
CASSDSRPGQGARGETQYF
>TRBJ2-7|TRBV18
CASSPDGGFYEQYF
>TRBJ1-2|TRBV18
CASSPIDRDYGYTF
>TRBJ1-3|TRBV19
CASATGVPGNTIYF
>TRBJ1-4|TRBV5-1
CASSQGTGISNEKLFF
>TRBJ2-3|TRBV7-2
CASSPWTSGITDTQYF
>TRBJ2-1|TRBV24-1
CATSDGTRGFGYNEQFF
>TRBJ1-2|TRBV6-5
CASTQGSYGYTF
>TRBJ1-2|TRBV5-4
CASSLPTGIGYTF
>TRBJ2-7|TRBV19
CASSETTGGPYEQYF